Listed here are 25 T cell receptor beta chains from one sample, sequenced in a study of identical twins. TCRdb analysed the 5' RACE reads with MiXCR anew, one entry per CDR3 protein. The sample carries 750,000 to 950,000 distinct CDR3 sequences, approximately 13% recorded once. These data also formed part of another study, on yellow fever vaccine responses in identical twins.

Sequenced sample: PBMCs. The receptors shown here come from a woman aged 18-35 years in good health.

This clonotype was observed a few times. The rearrangement uses TRBV20-1 and TRBJ1-6, with D uncertain. The CDR3 spans 14 residues. The V gene lost 0 bases and the J gene lost 7 bases, with 10 bases spanning the gap. CDR1 and CDR2 from the germline V gene are DFQATT and SNEGSKA (reference sequence). The CDR3 reads CSARDLRGNSPLHF. The DNA for the CDR3 is TGCAGTGCTAGAGATTTACGAGGGAATTCACCCCTCCACTTT.

The chain links TRBV6-1 to TRBJ2-5; TRBD2 aligns across 7 bases. Losses at the gene ends were 2 bases for V and 4 bases for J; bases not matched to a gene: 1. The CDR3 consists of 13 residues. The germline V gene encodes CDR1 MNHNS and CDR2 SASEGT. The CDR3 loop reads CASSEIAGETQYF. In DNA, the CDR3 is TGTGCCAGCAGTGAAATAGCGGGAGAGACCCAGTACTTC.

This clonotype was counted only a few times. This rearrangement joins TRBV27 to TRBJ2-4; tentative D call: TRBD2 (5 bases). The V and J ends lost 5 bases and 9 bases respectively, with 8 bases between them. Germline assignment: CDR1 MNHEY and CDR2 SMNVEV (reference sequence). This CDR3 is 11 amino acids long. The CDR3 region is CASSDRGIQYF. The CDR3 region has the DNA TGTGCCAGCAGTGATCGGGGCATTCAGTACTTC.

This clonotype showed up just a few times. The rearrangement uses TRBV20-1 and TRBJ2-7; D unresolved. Trimming left V 3 bases short and J 2 bases short, with 14 bases between. CDR3 length equals 14 residues. The germline gives CDR1 DFQATT, CDR2 SNEGSKA (reference sequence). The CDR3 DNA is TGCAGTGCTAGTCCCGTGGCGCTTGCCTACGAGCAGTACGTC. As protein: CSASPVALAYEQYV.

This chain connects TRBV27 to TRBJ1-1; D remains ambiguous. V was clipped by 5 bases and J by 4 bases, with 14 bases between them. CDR1 and CDR2 (germline): MNHEY, SMNVEV (reference sequence). The CDR3 runs to 14 residues. The CDR3 DNA reads as TGTGCCAGCAGTCTAAGGTATGGAAGCACTGAAGCTTTCTTT. Translation gives CASSLRYGSTEAFF.

The genes are TRBV6-2 or TRBV6-3 and TRBJ2-7; D possibly uses TRBD1 or TRBD2 (5 bases each). Germline CDR1 is MNHEY and CDR2 is SVGEGT. Trimming cost V 2 bases and J 5 bases, with 13 bases left between them. This CDR3 contains 14 residues. The CDR3 loop is CASSYLGGSNEQYV. The CDR3 nucleotides read TGTGCCAGCAGTTACCTTGGGGGAAGCAACGAGCAGTACGTC.

The chain carries TRBV5-6 and TRBJ1-4; D is possibly TRBD1 (5 bases). The CDR3 covers 14 residues. V shed 2 bases and J shed 8 bases, with 13 bases lying between them. Germline CDR1 and CDR2: SGHDT and YYEEEE. The CDR3 DNA reads TGTGCCAGCAGCTTCTGGCAGGGAGGGGAAAAACTGTTTTTT. As protein: CASSFWQGGEKLFF.

The chain is built from TRBV6-1 and TRBJ2-7; 7 bases line up with TRBD1. The CDR3 length is 15 residues. The germline V gene encodes CDR1 MNHNS and CDR2 SASEGT. V lost 0 bases and J lost 4; bases outside the gene matches: 6. The CDR3: CASSEASTGLYEQYV. The CDR3 DNA reads TGTGCCAGCAGTGAAGCTTCGACAGGGCTGTACGAGCAGTACGTC.

This clonotype was observed a few times. V gene TRBV2 combines with J gene TRBJ2-2, with TRBD1 as a possible D gene (6 bases). CDR3 length: 14 amino acids. V lost 4 bases and J 3 bases, leaving 9 bases between the germline ends. The germline gives CDR1 SNHLY, CDR2 FYNNEI. Here the CDR3 reads CASSVWTDTGELFF. CDR3 in DNA: TGTGCCAGCAGTGTGTGGACAGACACCGGGGAGCTGTTTTTT.

This clonotype came up a few times. The V gene is TRBV20-1, the J gene TRBJ2-1; 9 bases are shared with TRBD2. CDR1 and CDR2 (germline): DFQATT, SNEGSKA (reference sequence). The CDR3 spans 15 residues. The V gene end was trimmed by 1 base and the J gene end by 0 bases; junction bases not matched to a gene: 1. The DNA for the CDR3 is TGCAGTGCTAGAGTTAGCGGGAGCTCCTACAATGAGCAGTTCTTC. This translates into CSARVSGSSYNEQFF.

This clonotype turned up a few times. The rearrangement joins TRBV6-1 to TRBJ1-1; D is uncertain. Germline CDR1 MNHNS, CDR2 SASEGT. Trimming cost V 2 bases and J 4 bases, with 5 bases left between them. The CDR3 covers 12 residues. Here the CDR3 reads CASSERFTEAFF. The DNA for the CDR3 is TGTGCCAGCAGTGAAAGGTTCACTGAAGCTTTCTTT.

The chain has TRBV11-2 and TRBJ2-1; TRBD2 might be the D (5 bases). Germline V CDR1 and CDR2: SGHAT, FQNNGV. The CDR3 loop spans 17 amino acids. Trimming took 0 bases from V and 0 from J, leaving 12 bases between them. The chain's CDR3 is CASSLDRQRTSYNEQFF. CDR3 DNA: TGTGCCAGCAGCTTAGATCGCCAGCGGACCTCCTACAATGAGCAGTTCTTC.

In its sample, this clonotype was seen a few times. One junction end does not reproduce the germline sequence, and a read error may be involved. V gene TRBV5-1 combines with J gene TRBJ2-1, with D possibly TRBD2 on 6 matching bases. Germline loops: CDR1 SGHRS, CDR2 YFSETQ. The CDR3 contains 15 residues. The CDR3 DNA reads as TGCCCCAGCACTAGGAGGCGGGACCGAGGAGATGAGCAGTTCTTC. It encodes CPSTRRRDRGDEQFF. The variable domain in full, completed from reference TRBV5-1 and TRBJ2-1, reads KAGVTQTPRYLIKTRGQQVTLSCSPISGHRSVSWYQQTPGQGLQFLFEYFSETQRNKGNFPGRFSGRQFSNSRSEMNVSTLELGDSALYLCPSTRRRDRGDEQFFGPGTRLTVL.

The V and J genes are TRBV5-5 and TRBJ1-5; D possibly corresponds to TRBD1 (6 bases). Germline V gene lookup returns CDR1 SGHKS and CDR2 YYEKEE (reference sequence). V was pared by 1 base and J by 4 bases, with 9 bases between. There are 14 residues in the CDR3. CDR3 coding DNA: TGTGCCAGCAGCTTGACAGGGACTAATCAGCCCCAGCATTTT. It translates to CASSLTGTNQPQHF.

V is TRBV10-3 and J is TRBJ1-2, with D possibly TRBD1 on 5 matching bases. The germline V gene has CDR1 ENHRY and CDR2 SYGVKD. The V end was cut by 2 bases, the J end by 7 bases, with 11 bases between. This CDR3 region has 13 residues. The CDR3 nucleotides are TGTGCCATCAGTGAGGGAGGGGTAGGTGGCTACACCTTC. Translation: CAISEGGVGGYTF.

Only a few counts were recorded for this clonotype. V is TRBV7-9 and J is TRBJ2-5, with D possibly TRBD1 on 5 matching bases. CDR1 SEHNR and CDR2 FQNEAQ come from the germline V gene (reference sequence). V dropped 5 bases and J dropped 4 bases, with 11 bases sitting between them. The CDR3 is made up of 13 amino acids. The CDR3 reads CASSTEGAETQYF. DNA for the CDR3: TGTGCCAGCAGCACGGAAGGGGCAGAGACCCAGTACTTC.

DNA for the CDR3: TGCGCCAGCAGCTTGGATACAGGGGTTTATGGCTACACCTTC. As protein: CASSLDTGVYGYTF. The V and J genes are TRBV5-1 and TRBJ1-2; TRBD1 agrees at 7 bases. The CDR3 is 14 amino acids. Germline values: CDR1 SGHRS, CDR2 YFSETQ. V was pared by 0 bases and J by 5 bases, with 4 bases of the junction left unmatched.

The sample holds a few counts of this clonotype. The genes are TRBV18 and TRBJ2-7; the D call may be TRBD1 or TRBD2 (5 bases each). V shed 3 bases and J shed 5 bases, with 20 bases lying between them. This CDR3 contains 16 residues. Germline V gene sequence: CDR1 KGHSH, CDR2 LQKENI. The CDR3, as DNA: TGTGCCAGCTCACCCTCCGAGGGGATGGTGGGCCACGAGCAGTACGTC. Its protein is CASSPSEGMVGHEQYV.

This clonotype was seen many times. This chain links TRBV3-1 with TRBJ2-1; D is unclear. Germline V gene data show CDR1 as LGHDT and CDR2 as YNNKEL (reference sequence). This CDR3 is built from 15 residues. V shed 7 bases and J shed 6 bases, with 19 bases lying between them. This CDR3 is CASTYGLPWSNEQFF. CDR3 DNA sequence: TGTGCCAGCACTTACGGGCTCCCCTGGAGCAATGAGCAGTTCTTC.

The V gene is TRBV3-1, the J gene TRBJ2-7, with 7 bases aligning to TRBD2. CDR1 and CDR2 (germline): LGHDT, YNNKEL (reference sequence). This CDR3 region has 15 residues. J was trimmed by 2 bases and V by 3 bases; bases with no gene match: 7. CDR3: CASSHRDYQPYEQYF. The CDR3 coding sequence is TGTGCCAGCAGCCACCGGGACTACCAACCCTACGAGCAGTACTTC.

In its sample, this clonotype was seen a few times. The chain joins TRBV4-2 to TRBJ1-1; D possibly corresponds to TRBD1 (6 bases). From germline, CDR1 is LGHNA and CDR2 YNFKEQ. There are 15 residues in the CDR3. V was pared by 4 bases and J by 5 bases, with 17 bases between. CDR3 sequence reads: CASSRGEGDGTEAFF. The DNA for the CDR3 is TGTGCCAGCAGCCGCGGCGAGGGGGATGGGACTGAAGCTTTCTTT.

The chain is built from TRBV10-3 and TRBJ2-1, with 11 bases that match TRBD1. V trimming: 3 bases; J trimming: 11 bases; junction bases outside the gene matches: 6. The V gene's germline CDR1 is ENHRY and CDR2 SYGVKD. CDR3 length: 14 amino acids. CDR3 DNA sequence: TGTGCCATCAGTGAAAGTGGACAGGGGGCAAAGCAGTTCTTC. This encodes CAISESGQGAKQFF.

This rearrangement joins TRBV10-3 to TRBJ2-6; tentatively, D is TRBD2 (6 bases). Trimming stripped 8 bases from V and 3 bases from J, with 17 bases between. This CDR3 is built from 16 residues. Germline CDR1 is ENHRY and CDR2 is SYGVKD. In DNA, the CDR3 is TGTGCCATCTTGGGGGGATTACCTCTTGGGGCCAACGTCCTGACTTTC. Protein product: CAILGGLPLGANVLTF.

This chain joins TRBV3-1 and TRBJ2-2; weak D call: TRBD1 (6 bases). Germline CDR1 and CDR2: LGHDT and YNNKEL (reference sequence). The CDR3 has 15 residues. The V end was cut by 8 bases, the J end by 1 base, with 14 bases between. Here the CDR3 reads CASCKWGQNTGELFF. The CDR3, as DNA: TGTGCCAGCTGCAAATGGGGGCAGAACACCGGGGAGCTGTTTTTT.

CDR3 bases: TGTGCCAGCAGCCAAAGGACATCCGGGGAGCTGTTTTTT. Its translation: CASSQRTSGELFF. This chain links TRBV12-3 or TRBV12-4 with TRBJ2-2; D might be TRBD1 (5 bases). The CDR3 is 13 residues long. V gave up 6 bases and J gave up 6 bases, with 11 bases separating them.